Described below is a single T cell receptor beta chain sequence and its context. What this receptor recognizes is not known. Within one base of it there is no much larger clone, and no base qualities were kept. Focal radiation therapy combined with CTLA-4 blockade (ipilimumab) was tested in patients with chemo-refractory metastatic non-small-cell lung cancer. The data belong to a study of radiotherapy plus CTLA-4 blockade in lung cancer (dated by TCRdb to 2016 to 2018). General notes on the study: Objective responses were observed in 15% to 20% of enrolled patients, and disease control was achieved in about 32%. Results the study describes overall, beyond this receptor: After treatment with radiotherapy and ipilimumab, TCR clones that originated in tumors expanded in peripheral blood. Increased serum interferon-beta after radiation, together with early dynamic changes in blood T cell clones, were reported to be the strongest predictors of response.

The method behind the library was the immunoSEQ multiplex PCR assay. TCRdb limited this immuneACCESS table to in-frame rearrangements with V and J called. A share of clones is missing; checked studies link under half to unresolved V genes, and the rest is unexplained. This sample has 50,000 to 60,000 clones in its table, and approximately 79% of those were observed once. The ten largest account for 16% of the sample. The receptor comes from a human donor with non-small cell lung cancer who had a complete response to radiotherapy plus ipilimumab. Sequences were derived from peripheral blood, sampled from a patient treated with radiotherapy plus ipilimumab.

The DNA sequence is as follows: TGCGCCAGCAGTGAAGTCCCGGACAGTTCCTACGAGCAGTACTTC. This codes for CASSEVPDSSYEQYF. This sequence uses TRBV10-1 and TRBJ2-5; TRBD1 is possibly the D segment (6 matching bases). The end of the DNA fits TRBJ2-7 better, so the J call may be wrong. The germline V gene encodes CDR1 WNHNN and CDR2 SYGVQD (reference sequence). The CDR3 goes from the cysteine to the phenylalanine over 15 residues. Of the read, only the CDR3 DNA is kept; its 45 bases are in frame from base 1.